This is a list of T cell receptor beta chains from one sample in a study of blood T cell repertoires in COVID-19. Here immunoSEQ multiplex PCR was the method, and the copy in TCRdb shows in-frame clones only, minus some. Altogether about 230,000 clones are present, more than 70% being singletons, with the ten largest covering 2% to 2.5%. Material for sequencing was PBMCs or T cells enriched from blood (not recorded which). The origin of the receptors is a woman between 40 and 50 years old with acute COVID-19. Each CDR3 is given with its conserved first and last residue. D genes are given only for firm matches. Clone size is shown for a subset of rows, as once, few, many or a class of expanded clone.

d_gene: NA; v_gene: TRBV6-5; j_gene: TRBJ2-7; abundance: NA; CDR3aa: CASSYGPPLEQYF; CDR3nt: TGTGCCAGCAGTTACGGCCCACCCCTCGAGCAGTACTTC
d_gene: TRBD2; v_gene: TRBV6-5; j_gene: TRBJ2-2; abundance: NA; CDR3aa: CASRPGGRAGELFF; CDR3nt: TGTGCCAGCAGGCCGGGAGGTCGGGCCGGGGAGCTGTTTTTT
d_gene: TRBD1; v_gene: TRBV2; j_gene: TRBJ1-1; abundance: many; CDR3aa: CASSARQGTQRGTEAFF; CDR3nt: TGTGCCAGCAGTGCCCGACAGGGGACGCAACGGGGCACTGAAGCTTTCTTT
d_gene: NA; v_gene: TRBV29-1; j_gene: TRBJ1-4; abundance: NA; CDR3aa: CSVFRGLDEKLFF; CDR3nt: TGCAGCGTTTTTCGGGGGTTGGATGAAAAACTGTTTTTT
d_gene: TRBD1; v_gene: TRBV28; j_gene: TRBJ1-5; abundance: NA; CDR3aa: CASSPGGYSNQPQHF; CDR3nt: TGTGCCAGCAGTCCAGGGGGGTATAGCAATCAGCCCCAGCATTTT
d_gene: TRBD2; v_gene: TRBV5-1; j_gene: TRBJ2-1; abundance: NA; CDR3aa: CASSLNPAGADNEQFF; CDR3nt: TGCGCCAGCAGCTTGAACCCAGCGGGAGCCGACAATGAGCAGTTCTTC
d_gene: NA; v_gene: TRBV5-6; j_gene: TRBJ1-1; abundance: NA; CDR3aa: CASSPLRNTEAFF; CDR3nt: TGTGCCAGCAGCCCCCTCAGGAACACTGAAGCTTTCTTT
d_gene: NA; v_gene: TRBV5-6; j_gene: TRBJ1-5; abundance: NA; CDR3aa: CASSSRRGNQPQHF; CDR3nt: TGTGCCAGCAGCTCCCGTCGTGGCAATCAGCCCCAGCATTTT
d_gene: TRBD1; v_gene: TRBV10-3; j_gene: TRBJ1-5; abundance: NA; CDR3aa: CAIRKDRDNQPQHF; CDR3nt: TGTGCCATCAGGAAGGACAGGGACAATCAGCCCCAGCATTTT
d_gene: TRBD2; v_gene: TRBV10-1; j_gene: TRBJ2-1; abundance: NA; CDR3aa: CASSDWRGEQHEQFF; CDR3nt: TGCGCCAGCAGTGACTGGCGGGGGGAGCAGCATGAGCAGTTCTTC
d_gene: NA; v_gene: TRBV15; j_gene: TRBJ1-5; abundance: once; CDR3aa: CATSRLRELGGSQHF; CDR3nt: TGTGCCACCAGCAGACTCCGGGAACTGGGGGGGTCCCAGCATTTT
d_gene: NA; v_gene: TRBV11-2; j_gene: TRBJ2-7; abundance: NA; CDR3aa: CASSDLRGTESSYEQYF; CDR3nt: TGTGCCAGCAGCGACCTTAGGGGGACCGAGAGCTCCTACGAGCAGTACTTC
d_gene: NA; v_gene: TRBV25-1; j_gene: TRBJ2-3; abundance: NA; CDR3aa: CASSPRSRGTDTQYF; CDR3nt: TGTGCCAGCAGTCCCCGGTCCCGGGGGACAGATACGCAGTATTTT
d_gene: NA; v_gene: TRBV5-1; j_gene: TRBJ2-5; abundance: NA; CDR3aa: CASSSQGLKETQYF; CDR3nt: TGCGCCAGCAGCTCGCAGGGTCTTAAAGAGACCCAGTACTTC
d_gene: TRBD1; v_gene: TRBV11-3; j_gene: TRBJ1-1; abundance: NA; CDR3aa: CASSFGAGGEAFF; CDR3nt: TGTGCCAGCAGCTTTGGGGCAGGGGGCGAAGCTTTCTTT
d_gene: NA; v_gene: TRBV12-5; j_gene: TRBJ2-3; abundance: NA; CDR3aa: CASGLTRQSTDTQYF; CDR3nt: TGTGCTAGTGGTTTGACCCGACAGTCCACAGATACGCAGTATTTT
d_gene: NA; v_gene: TRBV7-2; j_gene: TRBJ2-5; abundance: NA; CDR3aa: CASSSSSGYQETQYF; CDR3nt: TGTGCCAGCAGCTCCTCTTCGGGGTACCAAGAGACCCAGTACTTC
d_gene: NA; v_gene: TRBV12-5; j_gene: TRBJ1-1; abundance: once; CDR3aa: CASSPDSPMNTEAFF; CDR3nt: TGTGCTAGTTCCCCGGACAGTCCCATGAACACTGAAGCTTTCTTT
d_gene: TRBD2; v_gene: TRBV4-1; j_gene: TRBJ2-3; abundance: NA; CDR3aa: CASSQDWTGSGVTDTQYF; CDR3nt: TGCGCCAGCAGCCAAGATTGGACGGGTAGCGGGGTCACAGATACGCAGTATTTT
d_gene: TRBD1; v_gene: TRBV19; j_gene: TRBJ2-7; abundance: NA; CDR3aa: CASSIGGDRNEQYF; CDR3nt: TGTGCCAGTAGTATAGGCGGGGACAGGAACGAGCAGTACTTC
d_gene: TRBD2; v_gene: TRBV27; j_gene: TRBJ2-1; abundance: NA; CDR3aa: CASSSPRTSGGGNEQFF; CDR3nt: TGTGCCAGCAGTTCCCCTCGGACTAGCGGGGGGGGCAATGAGCAGTTCTTC
d_gene: TRBD2; v_gene: TRBV5-4; j_gene: TRBJ2-5; abundance: NA; CDR3aa: CASSLPSGGGETQYF; CDR3nt: TGTGCCAGCAGCTTGCCTAGCGGGGGGGGTGAGACCCAGTACTTC
d_gene: NA; v_gene: TRBV9; j_gene: TRBJ2-1; abundance: NA; CDR3aa: CASSVREGRSYNEQFF; CDR3nt: TGTGCCAGCAGCGTACGGGAAGGGAGATCCTACAATGAGCAGTTCTTC
d_gene: NA; v_gene: TRBV4-3; j_gene: TRBJ1-5; abundance: NA; CDR3aa: CASSQDVGISQPQHF; CDR3nt: TGCGCCAGCAGCCAAGATGTCGGTATTAGTCAGCCCCAGCATTTT
d_gene: NA; v_gene: TRBV19; j_gene: TRBJ1-5; abundance: NA; CDR3aa: CASRRAPGTNQPQHF; CDR3nt: TGTGCCAGTAGGCGCGCCCCGGGTACCAATCAGCCCCAGCATTTT
d_gene: NA; v_gene: TRBV3-1/TRBV3-2; j_gene: TRBJ2-4; abundance: NA; CDR3aa: CASSQDLKANIQYF; CDR3nt: TGTGCCAGCAGCCAAGACCTAAAAGCGAACATTCAGTACTTC
d_gene: NA; v_gene: TRBV7-9; j_gene: TRBJ2-5; abundance: few; CDR3aa: CASTKARGETQYF; CDR3nt: TGTGCCAGCACCAAAGCTAGGGGAGAGACCCAGTACTTC
d_gene: NA; v_gene: TRBV7-9; j_gene: TRBJ2-2; abundance: NA; CDR3aa: CASSLPRYANTGELFF; CDR3nt: TGTGCCAGCAGCCTCCCGCGATATGCAAACACCGGGGAGCTGTTTTTT
d_gene: NA; v_gene: TRBV14; j_gene: TRBJ2-1; abundance: NA; CDR3aa: CASSPRLYNEQFF; CDR3nt: TGTGCCAGCAGCCCGAGACTGTACAATGAGCAGTTCTTC
d_gene: TRBD1; v_gene: TRBV9; j_gene: TRBJ2-5; abundance: NA; CDR3aa: CASSVPSTGRGETQYF; CDR3nt: TGTGCCAGCAGCGTCCCGTCGACAGGGCGTGGAGAGACCCAGTACTTC
d_gene: NA; v_gene: TRBV5-1; j_gene: TRBJ2-1; abundance: NA; CDR3aa: CASSLGVQVNEQFF; CDR3nt: TGCGCCAGCAGCTTGGGGGTCCAGGTAAATGAGCAGTTCTTC
d_gene: TRBD2; v_gene: TRBV30; j_gene: TRBJ2-3; abundance: NA; CDR3aa: CAWSKASGRTDTQYF; CDR3nt: TGTGCCTGGAGTAAAGCTAGCGGGAGAACAGATACGCAGTATTTT